These 28 T cell receptor beta chains share one sample of origin, sequenced in a study of blood T cell repertoires in COVID-19. The table came from immunoSEQ multiplex PCR; TCRdb's copy has only in-frame clones and leaves some out. Of some 150,000 clones listed, 80% to 85% are singletons. The sequenced sample was peripheral blood. The receptors shown here come from a human donor with acute or convalescent COVID-19. The donor label of this sample is uncertain.

The chain recombines TRBV6-6 with TRBJ1-5, with D unresolved. Germline V gene sequence: CDR1 MNHNY, CDR2 SVGAGI (reference sequence). V gave up 2 bases and J gave up 11 bases, with 13 bases separating them. This CDR3 comprises 13 residues. The CDR3 DNA follows: TGTGCCAGCAGTTACGCGGCCCAATGGGCCCAGCATTTT. Its protein is CASSYAAQWAQHF.

The chain uses TRBV7-3 and TRBJ2-7; D uncertain. The V gene lost 2 bases and the J gene lost 2 bases, with 13 bases spanning the gap. This CDR3 region has 15 residues. Germline-derived CDR1 and CDR2 are SGHTA and FQGTGA. This CDR3 is CASSLGVGDTYEQYF. The CDR3 DNA follows: TGTGCCAGCAGCTTAGGTGTAGGCGACACCTACGAGCAGTACTTC.

The V and J genes are TRBV5-1 and TRBJ2-7; 8 positions match TRBD1. Germline V gene lookup returns CDR1 SGHRS and CDR2 YFSETQ. This CDR3 has 16 amino acids. V shed 3 bases and J 3 bases; nucleotides not matched to a gene: 11. CDR3: CASSSQGAGEGYEQYF. The CDR3 DNA sequence: TGCGCCAGCAGCTCCCAGGGGGCAGGAGAAGGCTACGAGCAGTACTTC.

This chain links TRBV28 with TRBJ1-5, with D possibly TRBD1 on 6 matching bases. V was trimmed by 4 bases and J by 6 bases, leaving 22 bases between them. The germline CDR1 and CDR2 sequences are MDHEN and SYDVKM. CDR3 length: 17 amino acids. The CDR3 reads CASSSPLDRAGAQPQHF. The DNA of the CDR3 is TGTGCCAGCAGTTCGCCTCTAGACCGGGCAGGGGCTCAGCCCCAGCATTTT.

In regard to this clone: At one of its ends the junction is not consistent with the germline gene, which may arise from a read error. CDR3 bases: TGTGCCAGCGGCTTACTCCTAGCGAACACCGGGGAGCTGTTTTTT. This codes for CASGLLLANTGELFF. The chain is built from TRBV7-2 and TRBJ2-2; D not certain. The CDR3 has 15 residues. The germline V gene encodes CDR1 SGHTA and CDR2 FQGNSA.

V gene TRBV5-1 combines with J gene TRBJ2-3, with a tentative D call TRBD2 (5 bases). With 3 bases removed from V and 3 bases from J, the gap between germline ends came to 14 bases. The CDR3 length is 15 residues. In germline, CDR1 is SGHRS, CDR2 YFSETQ. CDR3 loop: CASSSDLGRTDTQYF. The CDR3 nucleotides read TGCGCCAGCAGCTCCGATTTGGGGAGAACAGATACGCAGTATTTT.

The V gene is TRBV14, the J gene TRBJ1-3; TRBD1 might be the D (6 bases). Germline CDR1 and CDR2: SGHDN and FVKESK. With 4 bases removed from V and 3 bases from J, the gap between germline ends came to 25 bases. This CDR3 has 19 residues. CDR3 protein: CASSRLSPGDFSVGNTIYF. In nucleotides, the CDR3 is TGTGCCAGCAGCCGACTTTCCCCAGGGGATTTTTCGGTTGGAAACACCATATATTTT.

This chain uses TRBV27 with TRBJ2-1; 12 nucleotides align to TRBD2. This CDR3 comprises 16 residues. Unmatched junction bases numbered 6, after V lost 0 bases and J lost 9 bases. Germline V gene lookup returns CDR1 MNHEY and CDR2 SMNVEV (reference sequence). For the CDR3, the DNA is TGTGCCAGCAGTTTATCGACTAGCGGGAGTAAAGGTGAGCAGTTCTTC. This sequence encodes CASSLSTSGSKGEQFF.

V usage is TRBV4-1 and J usage is TRBJ2-1; TRBD2 matches at 8 bases. The CDR3 contains 15 residues. V lost 2 bases to trimming and J lost 1 base; unmatched junction nucleotides: 1. The germline CDR1 and CDR2 sequences are MGHRA and YSYEKL. The CDR3, as DNA: TGCGCCAGCAGCCAAATAGCGGGGTCCTACAATGAGCAGTTCTTC. It encodes CASSQIAGSYNEQFF.

Ten or more counts support this clone. The gene calls are TRBV9 and TRBJ1-5; D is unresolved. Trimming removed 3 bases from V and 2 bases from J, with 12 bases in between. The CDR3 runs to 15 residues. Germline V lookup: CDR1 SGDLS, CDR2 YYNGEE. The CDR3 DNA reads as TGTGCCAGCAGCGCCAGGCCGCCGGGCAATCAGCCCCAGCATTTT. Protein sequence: CASSARPPGNQPQHF.

The chain couples TRBV5-1 to TRBJ1-2; 7 bases agree with TRBD1. The CDR3 has 15 amino acids. Germline V gene data show CDR1 as SGHRS and CDR2 as YFSETQ. V lost 4 bases, J lost 7 bases, and 13 bases stayed unmatched. The CDR3 nucleotides are TGCGCCAGCAGCGATTGGGACAGTGGCCCCGGTGGCTACACCTTC. Amino acid sequence: CASSDWDSGPGGYTF.

J is TRBJ2-1 and V is TRBV6-2 or TRBV6-3; TRBD2 aligns across 7 bases. CDR1 and CDR2 (germline): MNHEY, SVGEGT. V was clipped by 2 bases and J by 7 bases; unmatched bases: 17. The CDR3 runs 18 residues. For the CDR3, the DNA is TGTGCCAGCAGTTACCACGTTTTGGGCGGGAGACTGACAAATGAGCAGTTCTTC. Translation gives CASSYHVLGGRLTNEQFF.

The V and J genes are TRBV21-1 and TRBJ2-7; the tabulated D call, TRBD2, remains unverified against the DNA. TRBV21-1 has pseudogene status. The CDR3 has 16 amino acids. This CDR3 reads CASSRSLAGNSYEQYF. The CDR3 DNA reads TGTGCCAGCAGCAGGTCACTAGCGGGGAACTCCTACGAGCAGTACTTC.

This clone has a handful of counts. The sample has other DNA sequences that encode this CDR3 too. This chain connects TRBV5-1 to TRBJ1-5; no clear D gene. The CDR3 runs to 13 residues. V was pared by 0 bases and J by 6 bases, with 7 bases between. The germline gives CDR1 SGHRS, CDR2 YFSETQ. The CDR3, as DNA: TGCGCCAGCAGCTTGGAAGGGAGTCAGCCCCAGCATTTT. As protein: CASSLEGSQPQHF.

The genes are TRBV20-1 and TRBJ2-1, with 10 bases matching TRBD2. The CDR3 consists of 16 residues. Unmatched junction bases numbered 12, after V lost 3 bases and J lost 7 bases. CDR1 and CDR2 (germline): DFQATT, SNEGSKA (reference sequence). Written as DNA, the CDR3 is TGCAGTGCTAGTTTGCCGTGGGCTAGCGGGGGAAATGAGCAGTTCTTC. Protein sequence: CSASLPWASGGNEQFF.

This clone was counted a few times. V is TRBV5-1 and J is TRBJ1-2, with D tentatively TRBD1 (5 bases). There are 14 residues in the CDR3. Germline V gene data show CDR1 as SGHRS and CDR2 as YFSETQ. V was shortened by 0 bases and J by 5 bases, with 11 bases between the two germline ends. The CDR3 protein is CASSLAYGAYGYTF. In nucleotides, the CDR3 is TGCGCCAGCAGCTTGGCGTATGGGGCATATGGCTACACCTTC.

The V and J genes are TRBV19 and TRBJ1-5; perhaps TRBD1 as D (5 bases). CDR1 and CDR2 from the germline V gene are LNHDA and SQIVND (reference sequence). This CDR3 has 12 residues. V was cut by 2 bases and J by 9 bases, with 8 bases left in between. CDR3 sequence (DNA): TGTGCCAGTAGTATACGGGGGGGGCCCCAGCATTTT. Encoded protein: CASSIRGGPQHF.

This clone showed up just a few times. V usage is TRBV30 and J usage is TRBJ1-6, with TRBD1 as a possible D gene (5 bases). The germline gives CDR1 GTSNPN, CDR2 SVGIG (reference sequence). The CDR3 spans 12 residues. The V end was cut by 6 bases, the J end by 9 bases, with 12 bases between. CDR3 DNA sequence: TGTGCCTGCAGGGATCTGGGTTCACCCCTCCACTTT. Translation: CACRDLGSPLHF.

V and J are TRBV4-1 and TRBJ1-2; D might be TRBD1 (6 bases). The germline gives CDR1 MGHRA, CDR2 YSYEKL. V was shortened by 0 bases and J by 8 bases, with 16 bases between the two germline ends. This CDR3 has 15 amino acids. As DNA, the CDR3 is TGCGCCAGCAGCCAAGATGGGACAAAGGTGGAGGGCTACACCTTC. This gives the protein CASSQDGTKVEGYTF.

The V gene is TRBV5-1, the J gene TRBJ2-2, with 9 positions matching TRBD2. V lost 3 bases and J lost 1; bases outside the gene matches: 10. Looked up from germline, CDR1 is SGHRS and CDR2 is YFSETQ. This CDR3 has 18 amino acids. CDR3 in DNA: TGCGCCAGCAGCTCCCCCGCAGCGGGAGGACGGAACACCGGGGAGCTGTTTTTT. It encodes CASSSPAAGGRNTGELFF.

The CDR3 reads CSVTGLAGSYEQYF. DNA for the CDR3: TGCAGCGTTACCGGACTAGCGGGTAGCTACGAGCAGTACTTC. J is TRBJ2-7 and V is TRBV29-1, with TRBD2 matching over 11 bases. V lost 5 bases and J lost 3; bases outside the gene matches: 6. Germline CDR1 SQVTM, CDR2 ANQGSEA. The CDR3 covers 14 residues.

There are a few counts of this clone. This sample includes further DNA sequences coding for the same CDR3. V and J are TRBV9 and TRBJ2-2; 9 bases line up with TRBD2. The CDR3 has 16 residues. The junction had 4 bases not matched to a gene; V was cut back by 0 bases and J by 4 bases. The V gene's germline CDR1 is SGDLS and CDR2 YYNGEE. The CDR3: CASSVGLAELTGELFF. The CDR3 nucleotides are TGTGCCAGCAGCGTAGGACTAGCGGAGCTCACCGGGGAGCTGTTTTTT.

The genes are TRBV6-1 and TRBJ1-2; tentative D call: TRBD1 (5 bases). The CDR3 totals 16 residues. V lost 2 bases and J 8 bases, leaving 21 bases between the germline ends. Germline CDR1 reads MNHNS; CDR2 reads SASEGT. This CDR3 is CASSEKGPAGPIGYTF. The CDR3 DNA follows: TGTGCCAGCAGTGAAAAAGGCCCAGCGGGGCCCATCGGCTACACCTTC.

The chain carries TRBV7-9 and TRBJ1-2; 8 bases line up with TRBD1. The ends lost 0 bases at V and 8 bases at J; junction bases unmatched: 11. The germline V gene encodes CDR1 SEHNR and CDR2 FQNEAQ (reference sequence). The CDR3 has 16 amino acids. CDR3: CASSLAGDRGEGGYTF. The CDR3 bases are TGTGCCAGCAGCTTAGCAGGCGACAGGGGAGAAGGAGGCTACACCTTC.

The CDR3 spells CASSQEATYEQYF. The CDR3 nucleotides read TGTGCCAGCAGTCAGGAGGCCACCTACGAGCAGTACTTC. The genes are TRBV6-5 and TRBJ2-7; D perhaps matches TRBD2 (5 bases). The CDR3 totals 13 residues. Trimming removed 5 bases at V and 2 bases at J, with 10 bases between. The germline CDR1 and CDR2 sequences are MNHEY and SVGAGI.

The chain carries TRBV28 and TRBJ1-1, with D hard to call. V was clipped by 4 bases and J by 2 bases, with 14 bases between them. Germline V gene lookup returns CDR1 MDHEN and CDR2 SYDVKM. The CDR3 length is 15 residues. CDR3 loop: CASSSPQVSNTEAFF. The DNA for the CDR3 is TGTGCCAGCAGTTCCCCCCAGGTTTCTAACACTGAAGCTTTCTTT.

The V and J genes are TRBV3-1 (or the pseudogene TRBV3-2) and TRBJ2-7; TRBD2 matches 10 bases. The CDR3 extends over 14 amino acids. V lost 3 bases to trimming and J lost 3 bases; unmatched junction nucleotides: 2. Germline V lookup: CDR1 LGHDT, CDR2 YNNKEL (reference sequence). CDR3 amino acids: CASSQASGGYEQYF. DNA of the CDR3: TGTGCCAGCAGCCAGGCTAGCGGGGGCTACGAGCAGTACTTC.

V is TRBV14 and J is TRBJ2-1, with TRBD2 matching 11 bases. V shed 0 bases and J 0 bases; nucleotides not matched to a gene: 10. Germline CDR1 is SGHDN and CDR2 is FVKESK. The CDR3 loop spans 20 amino acids. CDR3 region: CASSQEGLAVYVSSYNEQFF. CDR3 in DNA: TGTGCCAGCAGCCAAGAGGGACTAGCGGTCTACGTAAGCTCCTACAATGAGCAGTTCTTC. Together with reference TRBV14 and TRBJ2-1, the CDR3 gives the full variable domain: EAGVTQFPSHSVIEKGQTVTLRCDPISGHDNLYWYRRVMGKEIKFLLHFVKESKQDESGMPNNRFLAERTGGTYSTLKVQPAELEDSGVYFCASSQEGLAVYVSSYNEQFFGPGTRLTVL.